This T cell receptor beta chain was recovered during a study of blood T cell repertoires in COVID-19. Study-level background: Sample material is recorded as cDNA or gDNA derived from T cells, B-cell-depleted T cells, or PBMCs.

Clones were read by immunoSEQ multiplex PCR, and TCRdb kept only the in-frame ones, dropping some. Among approximately 160,000 clones, over 90% were seen once, and the ten largest hold 0.5% to 0.6%. Germline lookup yields CDR1 MDHEN and CDR2 SYDVKM. After removal of 6 bases from V and 8 bases from J, the junction contained 14 bases not matched to a gene. The CDR3 covers 16 residues. The TCR sequence derives from a man aged 45-65 years with acute or convalescent COVID-19. The sample was peripheral blood. The rearrangement uses TRBV28 and TRBJ1-4, with 8 bases identical to TRBD1. The chain's CDR3 is CASSLTTGGIREKLFF. The CDR3 DNA reads TGTGCCAGCAGCCTGACAACAGGGGGGATTCGAGAAAAACTGTTTTTT.